These 32 T cell receptor beta chains came from one sample sequenced in a study of T cells in Graves' hyperthyroidism and ophthalmopathy. TCR beta CDR3 region amplification was performed from RNA transcripts. A first-round RT-PCR of the TCR CDR3 used the HTBI primer set. Each CDR3 protein gets one entry after TCRdb re-called the multiplex PCR reads with MiXCR. This sample yields around 600,000 distinct CDR3 sequences, of which around 14% are seen a single time; roughly 6.9% belongs to the top ten. Sequenced sample: blood. The receptors shown here come from a woman aged 18-30 years with Graves' ophthalmopathy.

There are many counts of this clonotype. The chain carries TRBV7-9 and TRBJ1-1; 7 bases agree with TRBD1. This CDR3 comprises 13 residues. V was clipped by 2 bases and J by 6 bases; unmatched bases: 3. Per the germline V gene, CDR1 is SEHNR and CDR2 is FQNEAQ (reference sequence). The CDR3 loop is CASSLTGEPEAFF. The CDR3 region has the DNA TGTGCCAGCAGCTTAACAGGGGAGCCTGAAGCTTTCTTT.

This clonotype was observed a few times. The chain links TRBV27 to TRBJ1-6, with D possibly matching TRBD1 (5 bases). The V end was cut by 6 bases, the J end by 10 bases, with 25 bases between. Looked up from germline, CDR1 is MNHEY and CDR2 is SMNVEV (reference sequence). This CDR3 spans 17 amino acids. In DNA form, the CDR3 reads TGTGCCAGCAGGCGGGCAGTGTGGGACCAGGGTGGGTCACCCCTCCACTTT. Its translation is CASRRAVWDQGGSPLHF.

The sample holds many counts of this clonotype. This chain joins TRBV12-3 or TRBV12-4 and TRBJ1-1, with unresolved D. The CDR3 runs to 14 residues. V was clipped by 4 bases and J by 0 bases, with 9 bases between them. As DNA, the CDR3 is TGTGCCAGCAGTTCTAATAATATGAACACTGAAGCTTTCTTT. This codes for CASSSNNMNTEAFF.

This clonotype was picked up many times. V usage is TRBV2 and J usage is TRBJ2-5; the match to TRBD2 covers 10 bases. Per germline, CDR1 SNHLY and CDR2 FYNNEI. The CDR3 loop spans 17 amino acids. V shed 6 bases, J shed 1 base, and the junction held 11 bases outside the gene matches. CDR3 sequence (DNA): TGTGCCAGCAGGAGATCTAGCGGGAGAGGGGCCCAAGAGACCCAGTACTTC. Protein product: CASRRSSGRGAQETQYF. Full variable domain (missing parts from reference TRBV2 and TRBJ2-5): EPEVTQTPSHQVTQMGQEVILRCVPISNHLYFYWYRQILGQKVEFLVSFYNNEISEKSEIFDDQFSVERPDGSNFTLKIRSTKLEDSAMYFCASRRSSGRGAQETQYFGPGTRLLVL.

This clonotype showed up many times. The chain links TRBV7-9 to TRBJ2-7, with D unclear. CDR1 is SEHNR, CDR2 FQNEAQ, per germline (reference sequence). Trimming cost V 5 bases and J 0 bases, with 14 bases left between them. This CDR3 comprises 15 residues. The CDR3 sequence is CASSPPFESSYEQYF. Here the CDR3 DNA reads TGTGCCAGCAGCCCGCCTTTTGAATCCTCCTACGAGCAGTACTTC.

The chain joins TRBV28 to TRBJ1-2, with 8 nucleotides matching TRBD1. Germline lookup yields CDR1 MDHEN and CDR2 SYDVKM. There are 13 residues in the CDR3. V gave up 6 bases and J gave up 5 bases; unmatched junction bases: 5. CDR3 sequence (DNA): TGTGCCAGCAGACCGGACAGGGTTTATGGCTACACCTTC. Its protein product is CASRPDRVYGYTF.

At least ten counts were recorded for this clonotype. This chain joins TRBV12-3 or TRBV12-4 and TRBJ2-6, with a possible D match to TRBD2 (6 bases). V shed 4 bases and J shed 4 bases, with 11 bases lying between them. This CDR3 region has 15 residues. The CDR3: CASSSGGGGANVLTF. Written as DNA, the CDR3 is TGTGCCAGCAGTTCCGGGGGTGGCGGGGCCAACGTCCTGACTTTC.

The chain combines TRBV27 with TRBJ2-7, with TRBD2 identical over 8 bases. The trim removed 4 bases at V and 4 bases at J, leaving 6 bases unmatched. Germline V CDR1 and CDR2: MNHEY, SMNVEV (reference sequence). CDR3 size: 14 residues. CDR3 sequence (DNA): TGTGCCAGCAGTTCCGGGAGGGCCGGGTACGAGCAGTACTTC. Its protein product is CASSSGRAGYEQYF.

This clonotype was seen at least ten times. The rearrangement joins TRBV7-3 to TRBJ2-4; possibly TRBD1 for D (6 bases). CDR1 is SGHTA and CDR2 is FQGTGA in the germline V gene. The CDR3 sequence is 15 residues long. V was pared by 2 bases and J by 8 bases, with 16 bases between. The chain's CDR3 is CASSLETGSGDIQYF. The CDR3, as DNA: TGTGCCAGCAGCTTAGAGACAGGTTCCGGGGACATTCAGTACTTC.

This clonotype was detected many times. The J gene is TRBJ1-2, the V gene TRBV29-1, with TRBD1 matching over 7 bases. V lost 5 bases to trimming and J lost 1 base; unmatched junction nucleotides: 4. CDR1 and CDR2 from the germline V gene are SQVTM and ANQGSEA. The CDR3 has 13 amino acids. CDR3 in DNA: TGCAGCGTTTCAACAGGGGATAACTATGGCTACACCTTC. Amino acid sequence: CSVSTGDNYGYTF.

The rearrangement joins TRBV24-1 to TRBJ2-3; 9 bases fit TRBD2. This CDR3 is built from 18 residues. The germline CDR1 and CDR2 sequences are KGHDR and SFDVKD. J was trimmed by 2 bases and V by 6 bases; bases with no gene match: 14. CDR3 sequence reads: CATSRFEVAGVDTDTQYF. The DNA for the CDR3 is TGTGCCACCAGTAGATTTGAGGTAGCGGGGGTTGACACAGATACGCAGTATTTT.

Ten or more counts support this clonotype. The chain is built from TRBV2 and TRBJ1-6, with a possible D match to TRBD1 (5 bases). From germline, CDR1 is SNHLY and CDR2 FYNNEI. The length of the CDR3 is 13 residues. Trimming took 3 bases from V and 10 from J, leaving 10 bases between them. The CDR3 DNA follows: TGTGCCAGCAGTGACAGGGAAGAGTCACCCCTCCACTTT. Protein sequence: CASSDREESPLHF.

This clonotype showed up many times. The chain has TRBV2 and TRBJ2-3; the D call may be TRBD1 or TRBD2 (5 bases each). The CDR3 has 16 residues. CDR1 and CDR2 from the germline V gene are SNHLY and FYNNEI. Trimming took off 7 bases at V and 2 bases at J, with 19 bases between the two ends. DNA for the CDR3: TGTGCCAGCATCCCCCCCCGGGACGCCTACACAGATACGCAGTATTTT. It codes for CASIPPRDAYTDTQYF.

The genes are TRBV6-9 and TRBJ1-1; 11 bases fit TRBD1. Germline trimming cut 4 bases from V and 3 bases from J; bases unmatched to any gene: 16. Germline V gives CDR1 MNHGY, CDR2 SVAAGI. CDR3 size: 19 residues. CDR3: CASSFRTGGSVRSDTEAFF. In nucleotides, the CDR3 is TGTGCCAGCAGTTTCCGGACAGGGGGCTCTGTGCGTAGCGACACTGAAGCTTTCTTT.

This clonotype was seen at least ten times. This chain joins TRBV2 and TRBJ1-2, with no clear D. Germline V gene sequence: CDR1 SNHLY, CDR2 FYNNEI. Trimming pared 5 bases from V and 4 bases from J, leaving 5 bases between. The CDR3 is 11 residues long. The CDR3 is CASSLSYGYTF. CDR3 DNA: TGTGCCAGCAGTCTCAGCTATGGCTACACCTTC.

The table lists this clonotype with many counts. V usage is TRBV12-3 or TRBV12-4 and J usage is TRBJ2-5; 9 bases are shared with TRBD2. With V trimmed by 6 bases and J by 5 bases, 7 bases remained unmatched. CDR3 length: 14 amino acids. DNA of the CDR3: TGTGCCAGCAGGGTAGCGGGAGCTGGTGAGACCCAGTACTTC. Translating it yields CASRVAGAGETQYF.

This clonotype came up many times. The rearrangement uses TRBV29-1 and TRBJ2-3; D remains ambiguous. This CDR3 comprises 11 residues. The V end was cut by 7 bases, the J end by 7 bases, with 12 bases between. CDR1 SQVTM and CDR2 ANQGSEA come from the germline V gene. DNA of the CDR3: TGCAGCGGGCTCGTGGGAAATACGCAGTATTTT. Amino acids: CSGLVGNTQYF.

This clonotype was counted only a few times. The genes are TRBV18 and TRBJ2-7, with a weak D call TRBD1 (5 bases). V gave up 5 bases and J gave up 2 bases, with 13 bases separating them. The CDR3 extends over 14 amino acids. Germline values: CDR1 KGHSH, CDR2 LQKENI. The CDR3 DNA follows: TGTGCCAGCTCATCTCAGGACACCGCCTACGAGCAGTACTTC. Amino acids: CASSSQDTAYEQYF.

This clonotype was detected ten times or more. The chain has TRBV20-1 and TRBJ2-5; D is undetermined. Germline assignment: CDR1 DFQATT and CDR2 SNEGSKA (reference sequence). V shed 3 bases and J shed 5 bases, with 13 bases lying between them. The CDR3 runs to 13 residues. CDR3 nucleotide sequence: TGCAGTGCTAGCCCCACGGTTGAGGAGACCCAGTACTTC. Its protein product is CSASPTVEETQYF.

This clonotype was picked up many times. This sequence joins TRBV7-9 and TRBJ2-1; the D is unclear. The CDR3 consists of 14 residues. Germline values: CDR1 SEHNR, CDR2 FQNEAQ (reference sequence). The germline V and J ends were trimmed by 3 bases and 8 bases, with 14 bases remaining between them. For the CDR3, the DNA is TGTGCCAGCAGCTTGGTGCGGCTTTTTGATGAGCAGTTCTTC. Its protein product is CASSLVRLFDEQFF. Using reference TRBV7-9 and TRBJ2-1 for the parts outside the CDR3, the full variable domain is DTGVSQNPRHKITKRGQNVTFRCDPISEHNRLYWYRQTLGQGPEFLTYFQNEAQLEKSRLLSDRFSAERPKGSFSTLEIQRTEQGDSAMYLCASSLVRLFDEQFFGPGTRLTVL.

This clonotype has a count of ten or more. The chain carries TRBV9 and TRBJ2-1; possibly TRBD2 for D (6 bases). Trimming removed 5 bases at V and 1 base at J, with 13 bases between. The V gene's germline CDR1 is SGDLS and CDR2 YYNGEE. The CDR3 consists of 15 residues. CDR3: CASSVLAGSYNEQFF. The CDR3 coding sequence is TGTGCCAGCAGTGTACTAGCTGGGTCCTACAATGAGCAGTTCTTC.

This clonotype was seen at least ten times. The chain carries TRBV7-9 and TRBJ1-1; D gene uncertain. Trimming took off 2 bases at V and 0 bases at J, with 7 bases between the two ends. The CDR3 is made up of 14 amino acids. The germline V gene encodes CDR1 SEHNR and CDR2 FQNEAQ (reference sequence). Here the CDR3 reads CASSLYSMNTEAFF. The CDR3 coding sequence is TGTGCCAGCAGCTTATACAGTATGAACACTGAAGCTTTCTTT.

This clonotype was counted many times. The chain links TRBV18 to TRBJ2-1; 11 nucleotides align to TRBD2. J gave up 4 bases and V 3 bases, and 2 bases lay outside the gene matches. The length of the CDR3 is 15 residues. CDR1 and CDR2 from the germline V gene are KGHSH and LQKENI. Here the CDR3 DNA reads TGTGCCAGCTCACCCCCTAGCGGGAGGTACAATGAGCAGTTCTTC. Translating it yields CASSPPSGRYNEQFF. Full variable domain (rest looked up from reference TRBV18 and TRBJ2-1): NAGVMQNPRHLVRRRGQEARLRCSPMKGHSHVYWYRQLPEEGLKFMVYLQKENIIDESGMPKERFSAEFPKEGPSILRIQQVVRGDSAAYFCASSPPSGRYNEQFFGPGTRLTVL.

The table lists this clonotype with many counts. The chain links TRBV20-1 to TRBJ2-7; possible D gene TRBD1, 5 bases. Germline CDR1 reads DFQATT; CDR2 reads SNEGSKA (reference sequence). This CDR3 spans 13 amino acids. V shed 2 bases and J shed 1 base, with 9 bases lying between them. CDR3 residues: CSARMTVSYEQYF. As DNA, the CDR3 is TGCAGTGCTAGAATGACAGTTTCCTACGAGCAGTACTTC.

This clonotype has at least ten counts. The rearrangement links TRBV20-1 to TRBJ1-1, with 7 bases matching TRBD1. The CDR3 has 14 residues. The V gene's germline CDR1 is DFQATT and CDR2 SNEGSKA (reference sequence). With 3 bases clipped from V and 0 bases from J, the junction kept 4 bases outside the gene matches. The chain's CDR3 is CSASRGFLNTEAFF. CDR3 nucleotides: TGCAGTGCTAGCAGGGGGTTTCTGAACACTGAAGCTTTCTTT.

The table lists this clonotype with many counts. This sequence joins TRBV29-1 and TRBJ2-5; a possible D gene is TRBD1 (5 bases). The V and J ends lost 6 bases and 4 bases respectively, with 12 bases between them. The germline V gene has CDR1 SQVTM and CDR2 ANQGSEA. This CDR3 comprises 12 residues. This chain's CDR3 is CSVTTVLETQYF. The CDR3, as DNA: TGCAGCGTCACGACAGTCCTAGAGACCCAGTACTTC.

This chain links TRBV13 with TRBJ2-1, with D possibly being TRBD2 (6 bases). In germline, CDR1 is PRHDT, CDR2 FYEKMQ (reference sequence). This CDR3 has 13 residues. Trimming took off 5 bases at V and 8 bases at J, with 13 bases between the two ends. Here the CDR3 reads CASSVDGSYEQFF. CDR3 nucleotide sequence: TGTGCCAGCAGCGTAGACGGGAGTTATGAGCAGTTCTTC.

The rearrangement joins TRBV4-2 to TRBJ2-1; 12 positions match TRBD2. The CDR3 has 18 amino acids. Germline trimming cut 0 bases from V and 8 bases from J; bases unmatched to any gene: 11. Germline loops: CDR1 LGHNA, CDR2 YNFKEQ. The CDR3 DNA sequence: TGTGCCAGCAGCCAAGATCTACCCCTAGCGGGAGGGCCTTATGAGCAGTTCTTC. Amino acids: CASSQDLPLAGGPYEQFF.

The chain joins TRBV20-1 to TRBJ2-5; possibly TRBD1 or TRBD2 for D (6 bases each). Germline CDR1 and CDR2: DFQATT and SNEGSKA (reference sequence). V dropped 6 bases and J dropped 7 bases, with 18 bases sitting between them. This CDR3 spans 13 amino acids. CDR3 in DNA: TGCAGTGCCCGGGGGCCCACATCGGGGACCCAGTACTTC. Encoded protein: CSARGPTSGTQYF.

The gene calls are TRBV6-1 and TRBJ2-3; 10 bases align to TRBD2. Looked up from germline, CDR1 is MNHNS and CDR2 is SASEGT. The CDR3 consists of 17 residues. With V trimmed by 5 bases and J by 4 bases, 12 bases remained unmatched. In DNA, the CDR3 is TGTGCCAGCAGTTCAAGCAGAAGGCTAGCGGGAGCAGATACGCAGTATTTT. Residues: CASSSSRRLAGADTQYF.

Many counts were recorded for this clonotype. The rearrangement uses TRBV10-3 and TRBJ1-1; D ambiguous. The V gene's germline CDR1 is ENHRY and CDR2 SYGVKD. The CDR3 loop spans 13 amino acids. Trimming took off 4 bases at V and 0 bases at J, with 6 bases between the two ends. The chain's CDR3 is CAISAGVNTEAFF. The DNA of the CDR3 is TGTGCCATCAGTGCCGGGGTGAACACTGAAGCTTTCTTT.

This clonotype was seen ten or more times. CDR3 nucleotide sequence: TGTGCCAGCACCGCGGGCACTGAAGCTTTCTTT. Residues: CASTAGTEAFF. The J gene is TRBJ1-1, the V gene TRBV11-3, with D hard to call. The CDR3 is made up of 11 amino acids. Deletions cut 7 bases from V and 4 bases from J, with 7 bases between. Germline CDR1 is SGHNT and CDR2 is YENEEA.